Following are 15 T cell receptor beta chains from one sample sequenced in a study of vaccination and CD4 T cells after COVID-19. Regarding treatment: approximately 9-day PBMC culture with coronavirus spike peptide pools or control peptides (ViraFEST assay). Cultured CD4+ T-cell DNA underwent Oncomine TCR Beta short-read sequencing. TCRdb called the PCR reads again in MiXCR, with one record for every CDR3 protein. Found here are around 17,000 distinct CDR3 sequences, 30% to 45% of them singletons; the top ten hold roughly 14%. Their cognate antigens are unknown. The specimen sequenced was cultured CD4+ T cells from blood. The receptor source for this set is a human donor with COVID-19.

The CDR3 bases are TGTGCCAGCACTCCTCTGATCGGGACACTTAACTATGGCTACACCTTC. Translation gives CASTPLIGTLNYGYTF. V usage is TRBV6-1 and J usage is TRBJ1-2; D is possibly TRBD1 (6 bases). V was shortened by 7 bases and J by 1 base, with 19 bases between the two germline ends. Germline CDR1 and CDR2: MNHNS and SASEGT. CDR3 length: 16 residues.

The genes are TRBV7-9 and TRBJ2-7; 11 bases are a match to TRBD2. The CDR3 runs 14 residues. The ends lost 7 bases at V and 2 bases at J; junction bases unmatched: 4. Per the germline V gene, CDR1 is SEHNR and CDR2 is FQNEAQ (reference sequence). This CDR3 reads CASNPLAGAYEQYF. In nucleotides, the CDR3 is TGTGCCAGCAACCCACTAGCGGGGGCCTACGAGCAGTACTTC.

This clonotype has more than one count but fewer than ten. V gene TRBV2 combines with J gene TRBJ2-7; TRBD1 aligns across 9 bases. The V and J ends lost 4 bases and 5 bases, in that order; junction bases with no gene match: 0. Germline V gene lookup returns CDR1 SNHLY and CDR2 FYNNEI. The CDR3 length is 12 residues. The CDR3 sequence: CASSGDRDEQYF. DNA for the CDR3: TGTGCCAGCAGTGGGGACAGGGACGAGCAGTACTTC.

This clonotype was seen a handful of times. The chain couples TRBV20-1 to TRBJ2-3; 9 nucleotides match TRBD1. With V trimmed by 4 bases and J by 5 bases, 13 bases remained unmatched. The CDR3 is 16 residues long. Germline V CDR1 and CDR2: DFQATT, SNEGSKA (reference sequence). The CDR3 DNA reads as TGCAGTGCTATGAACGCGGGACAGGGCGATCAAGATACGCAGTATTTT. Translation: CSAMNAGQGDQDTQYF.

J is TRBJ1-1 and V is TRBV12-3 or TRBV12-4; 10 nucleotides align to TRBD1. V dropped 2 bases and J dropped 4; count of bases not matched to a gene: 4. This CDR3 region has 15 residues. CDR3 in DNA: TGTGCCAGCAGTTTATATGGGACAGGGGCCACTGAAGCTTTCTTT. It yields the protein CASSLYGTGATEAFF.

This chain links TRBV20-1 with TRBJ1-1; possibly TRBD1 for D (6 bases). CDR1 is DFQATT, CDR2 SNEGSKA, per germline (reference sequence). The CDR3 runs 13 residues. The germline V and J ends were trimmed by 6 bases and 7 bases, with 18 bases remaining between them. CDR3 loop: CSANTGRSSEAFF. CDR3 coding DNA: TGCAGTGCCAACACAGGGAGAAGTAGTGAAGCTTTCTTT.

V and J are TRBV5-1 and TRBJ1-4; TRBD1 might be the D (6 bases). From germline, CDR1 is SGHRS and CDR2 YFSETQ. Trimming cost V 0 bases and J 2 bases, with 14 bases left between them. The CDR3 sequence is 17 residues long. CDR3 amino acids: CASSLEPRGGTNEKLFF. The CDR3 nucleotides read TGCGCCAGCAGCTTGGAACCTCGAGGGGGGACTAATGAAAAACTGTTTTTT.

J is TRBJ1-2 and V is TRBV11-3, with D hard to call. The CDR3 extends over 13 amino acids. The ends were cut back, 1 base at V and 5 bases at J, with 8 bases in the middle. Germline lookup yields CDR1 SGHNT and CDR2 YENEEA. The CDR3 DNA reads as TGTGCCAGCAGCTTAGTTGGGAAATATGGCTACACCTTC. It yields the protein CASSLVGKYGYTF.

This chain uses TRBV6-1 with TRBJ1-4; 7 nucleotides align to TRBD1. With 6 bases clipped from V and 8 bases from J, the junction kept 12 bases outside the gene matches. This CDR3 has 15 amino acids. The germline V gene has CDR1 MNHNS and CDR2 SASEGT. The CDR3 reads CASSPEGAAHEKLFF. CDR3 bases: TGTGCCAGCAGCCCCGAGGGGGCGGCCCACGAAAAACTGTTTTTT.

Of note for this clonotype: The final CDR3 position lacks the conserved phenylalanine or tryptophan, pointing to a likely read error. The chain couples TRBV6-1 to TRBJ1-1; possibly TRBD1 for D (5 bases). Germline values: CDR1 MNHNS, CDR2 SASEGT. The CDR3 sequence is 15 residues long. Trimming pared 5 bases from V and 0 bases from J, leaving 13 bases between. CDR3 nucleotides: TGTGCCAGCAGTACTGACGCGGGACTGAACACTGAAGCTTTCTCT. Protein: CASSTDAGLNTEAFS.

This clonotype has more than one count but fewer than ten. This chain's CDR3 is CASKMNNNDYEQYF. The CDR3 DNA is TGTGCCAGCAAAATGAACAACAACGACTACGAGCAGTACTTC. The chain couples TRBV2 to TRBJ2-7; D call uncertain. Germline V gene lookup returns CDR1 SNHLY and CDR2 FYNNEI. This CDR3 spans 14 amino acids. Deletions cut 7 bases from V and 3 bases from J, with 16 bases between.

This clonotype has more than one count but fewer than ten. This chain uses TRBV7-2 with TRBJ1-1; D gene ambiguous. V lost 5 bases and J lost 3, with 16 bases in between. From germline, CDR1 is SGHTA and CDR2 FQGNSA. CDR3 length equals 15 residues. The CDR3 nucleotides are TGTGCCAGCAGCATCCCCCCGGCAGGCTACACTGAAGCTTTCTTT. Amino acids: CASSIPPAGYTEAFF.

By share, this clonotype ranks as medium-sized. The chain's CDR3 is CASSPVNTEAFF. Written as DNA, the CDR3 is TGTGCCAGCAGCCCAGTGAACACTGAAGCTTTCTTT. V and J are TRBV11-3 and TRBJ1-1; D remains ambiguous. The CDR3 is 12 amino acids. The V end lost 5 bases, the J end lost 0 bases, and 4 bases lay between the germline ends. Germline CDR1 reads SGHNT; CDR2 reads YENEEA.

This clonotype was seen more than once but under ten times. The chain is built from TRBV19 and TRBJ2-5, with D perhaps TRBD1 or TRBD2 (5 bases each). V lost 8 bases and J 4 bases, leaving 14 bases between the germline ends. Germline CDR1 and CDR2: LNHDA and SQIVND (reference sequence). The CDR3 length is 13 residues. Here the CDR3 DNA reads TGTGCCAGTTCAGGGACGGGGCGAGAGACCCAGTACTTC. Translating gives CASSGTGRETQYF.

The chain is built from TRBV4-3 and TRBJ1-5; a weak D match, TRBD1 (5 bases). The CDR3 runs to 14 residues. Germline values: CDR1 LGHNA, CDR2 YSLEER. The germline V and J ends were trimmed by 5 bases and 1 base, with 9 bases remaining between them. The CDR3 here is CASSSDTSNQPQHF. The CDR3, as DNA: TGCGCCAGCAGCTCGGACACCAGCAATCAGCCCCAGCATTTT.